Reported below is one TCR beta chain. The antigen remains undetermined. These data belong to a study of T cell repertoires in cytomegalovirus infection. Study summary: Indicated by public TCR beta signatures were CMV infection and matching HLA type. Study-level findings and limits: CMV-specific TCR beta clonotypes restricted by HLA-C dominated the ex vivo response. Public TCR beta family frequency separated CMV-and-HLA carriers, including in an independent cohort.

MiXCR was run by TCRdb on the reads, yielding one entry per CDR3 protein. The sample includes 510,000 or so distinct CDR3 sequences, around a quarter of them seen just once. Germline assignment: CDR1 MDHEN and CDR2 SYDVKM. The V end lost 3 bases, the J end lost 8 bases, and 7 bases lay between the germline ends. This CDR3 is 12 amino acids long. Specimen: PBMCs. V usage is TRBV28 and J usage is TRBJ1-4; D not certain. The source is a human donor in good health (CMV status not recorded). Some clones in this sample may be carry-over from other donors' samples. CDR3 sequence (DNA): TGTGCCAGCAGTTTCCCCCCCGAAAAACTGTTTTTT. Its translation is CASSFPPEKLFF.